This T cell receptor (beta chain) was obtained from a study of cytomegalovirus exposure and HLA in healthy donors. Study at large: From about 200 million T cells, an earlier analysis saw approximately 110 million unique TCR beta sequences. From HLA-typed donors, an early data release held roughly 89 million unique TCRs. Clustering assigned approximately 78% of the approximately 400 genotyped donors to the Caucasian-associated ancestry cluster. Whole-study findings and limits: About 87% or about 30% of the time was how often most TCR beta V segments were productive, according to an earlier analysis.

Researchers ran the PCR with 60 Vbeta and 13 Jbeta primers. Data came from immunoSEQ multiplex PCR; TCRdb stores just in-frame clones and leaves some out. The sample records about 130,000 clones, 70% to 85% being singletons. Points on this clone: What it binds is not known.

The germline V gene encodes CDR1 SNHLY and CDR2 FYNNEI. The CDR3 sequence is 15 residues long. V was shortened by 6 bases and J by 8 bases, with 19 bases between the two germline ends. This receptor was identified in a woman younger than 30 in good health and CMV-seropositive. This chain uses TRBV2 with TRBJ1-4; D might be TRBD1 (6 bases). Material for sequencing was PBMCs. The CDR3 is CASRETGQPSEKLFF. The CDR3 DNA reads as TGTGCCAGCAGGGAAACAGGACAGCCTTCCGAAAAACTGTTTTTT.